This T cell receptor beta chain was documented in a study of T cells in localized non-small cell lung cancer. J gave up 0 bases and V 4 bases, and 11 bases lay outside the gene matches. Per the germline V gene, CDR1 is SNHLY and CDR2 is FYNNEI. The CDR3 is 18 amino acids. The repertoire was sequenced with immunoSEQ multiplex PCR; TCRdb's copy has only in-frame clones and lacks some. The data contain about 92,000 clones, just over 90% of them seen just once; the ten biggest clones take up over 3.5%. The origin of this receptor is a woman aged 35-75 years with stage II squamous cell lung carcinoma. The chain combines TRBV2 with TRBJ2-2; 7 positions agree with TRBD1. The specimen was PBMCs, collected before any cancer treatment. CDR3 nucleotides: TGTGCCAGCAGTGTGGAAGGGGGACAGAGCGCGAACACCGGGGAGCTGTTTTTT. This codes for CASSVEGGQSANTGELFF.